This TCR beta chain is drawn from a study of T cell repertoires in cytomegalovirus infection. About the research overall: Researchers turned to recently identified HLA-C-restricted CMV epitopes as well as well-studied HLA-B-restricted ones.

MiXCR, run by TCRdb on the reads, gives a single entry per CDR3 protein. The table shows about 330,000 distinct CDR3 sequences, with roughly a third occurring only once. A word on this clonotype: Its antigen remains unidentified.

This specimen consisted of cultured PBMCs, obtained from culture after CMV antigen stimulation. The clonotype originates from a human donor in good health (CMV status not recorded). Some clones in this sample may be carry-over from other donors' samples.

As DNA, the CDR3 is TGCAGTGCTAGACGCTCGGGTGGGGACTATGGCTACACCTTC. It translates to CSARRSGGDYGYTF. The chain uses TRBV20-1 and TRBJ1-2, with D unclear. CDR1 and CDR2 (germline): DFQATT, SNEGSKA (reference sequence). The V end lost 2 bases, the J end lost 3 bases, and 13 bases lay between the germline ends. CDR3 size: 14 residues.